Listed below are T cell receptor beta chains from one sample, sequenced in a study of T-cell memory formation after mild COVID-19. From the 5' RACE reads, TCRdb called clonotypes with MiXCR, one entry per CDR3 protein. The profile shows roughly 100,000 distinct CDR3 sequences, approximately 15% of them singletons. Specimen: PBMCs or a T cell subset sorted from them (not recorded which). Receptor source: an adult woman who had mild COVID-19 (a few samples of this study predate the infection). Cell type and time point are not known. The CDR3 runs from the conserved cysteine through the conserved F or W. D genes are given only for firm matches. The size field is filled for only some rows; it gives once, few, many or a size class.

.,TRBJ1-1,TRBV24-1,.,TGTGCCACCAGTGATCCGCGTGGGGACACTGAAGCTTTCTTT,CATSDPRGDTEAFF
.,TRBJ2-3,TRBV20-1,.,TGCAGTGCTTCACGAACCGGAATAAGCACAGATACGCAGTATTTT,CSASRTGISTDTQYF
many,TRBJ2-1,TRBV5-1,TRBD2,TGCGCCAGCAGCTGGGGACTAGCGGGAGTCTACAATGAGCAGTTCTTC,CASSWGLAGVYNEQFF
few,TRBJ2-2,TRBV5-1,.,TGCGCCAGCAGCTTAGGAGACGGGGGCCCGAACACCGGGGAGCTGTTTTTT,CASSLGDGGPNTGELFF
many,TRBJ2-3,TRBV5-6,TRBD2,TGTGCCAGCAGTCTAGCGGGGAGCACAGATACGCAGTATTTT,CASSLAGSTDTQYF
many,TRBJ2-7,TRBV30,.,TGTGCCTGGTCACAGGCTTACGAGCAGTACTTC,CAWSQAYEQYF
few,TRBJ2-1,TRBV4-1,.,TGCGCCAGCAGCGAAGATCGCCAGGGGGGCTACTACAATGAGCAGTTCTTC,CASSEDRQGGYYNEQFF
many,TRBJ2-1,TRBV29-1,.,TGCAGCGTTGAAGATCGGGCGACCTCTGGTGATGAGCAGTTCTTC,CSVEDRATSGDEQFF
few,TRBJ2-1,TRBV6-2/TRBV6-3,.,TGTGCCAGCAGTTACTCGCCAGGGGGGTTCTCCTACAATGAGCAGTTCTTC,CASSYSPGGFSYNEQFF
few,TRBJ1-5,TRBV30,.,TGTGCCTGGAGTGTTTCCGGATTCAATCAGCCCCAGCATTTT,CAWSVSGFNQPQHF
many,TRBJ2-5,TRBV29-1,TRBD1,TGCAGCGTTGAAGATCGCTCGCCGGGACAGGCGTACCAAGAGACCCAGTACTTC,CSVEDRSPGQAYQETQYF
many,TRBJ2-1,TRBV12-3/TRBV12-4,TRBD2,TGTGCCAGCAGTTCTCGGACTAGCGGGTTAGTAAGGAATGAGCAGTTCTTC,CASSSRTSGLVRNEQFF
.,TRBJ2-5,TRBV5-1,.,TGCGCCAGCAGCTGGCAAGAGACCCAGTACTTC,CASSWQETQYF
.,TRBJ2-3,TRBV5-4,TRBD2,TGTGCCAGCACCCTCGGGGGGATAGATACGCAGTATTTT,CASTLGGIDTQYF
.,TRBJ2-3,TRBV9,.,TGTGCCAGCAGTGAGGGGTCAGGGGTCAGCACAGATACGCAGTATTTT,CASSEGSGVSTDTQYF
.,TRBJ2-2,TRBV3-1,.,TGTGCCAGCAGCCCGCGGGACAGCACGAACACCGGGGAGCTGTTTTTT,CASSPRDSTNTGELFF
.,TRBJ2-7,TRBV7-2,.,TGTGCCAGCAGCTTCGACTGGAGCTCCTACGAGCAGTACTTC,CASSFDWSSYEQYF
once,TRBJ1-1,TRBV5-1,.,TGCGCCAGCAGCTTAGTTCAGGGGAGAAAGACTGAAGCTTTCTTT,CASSLVQGRKTEAFF
.,TRBJ2-1,TRBV12-3/TRBV12-4,TRBD2,TGTGCCAGCAGTCGGACTAGCGGATCGGCCAATGAGCAGTTCTTC,CASSRTSGSANEQFF
many,TRBJ1-1,TRBV6-6,TRBD1,TGTGCCAGCAGTAAGCCGGGACAGGGTAACACTGAAGCTTTCTTT,CASSKPGQGNTEAFF
few,TRBJ2-7,TRBV20-1,TRBD1,TGCAGTGCCACGACAGGGAGCTCCTACGAGCAGTACTTC,CSATTGSSYEQYF
.,TRBJ2-6,TRBV11-3,.,TGTGCCAGCAGCCCAGGGAGAGCTGGGGCCAACGTCCTGACTTTC,CASSPGRAGANVLTF
.,TRBJ2-2,TRBV21-1,.,TGTGCCAGCAGCAGGGGCGCCGGGGAGCTGTTTTTT,CASSRGAGELFF
few,TRBJ2-5,TRBV15,.,TGTGCCACCAGCAGAGACAGTTTCGGAGAGACCCAGTACTTC,CATSRDSFGETQYF
few,TRBJ1-1,TRBV19,.,TGTGCCAGTACCCTCCAGGGTTCGACTGAAGCTTTCTTT,CASTLQGSTEAFF
.,TRBJ2-1,TRBV4-1,.,TGCGCCAGCAGCCAAGTGCTAGCTGTACACGGGGACAATGAGCAGTTCTTC,CASSQVLAVHGDNEQFF
many,TRBJ2-2,TRBV5-1,TRBD1,TGCGCCAGCAGCACGGGACAGGGTCTCACCGGGGAGCTGTTTTTT,CASSTGQGLTGELFF
few,TRBJ2-1,TRBV7-6,.,TGTGCCAGCAGCTTAGAGGGCAAATACTCCTACAATGAGCAGTTCTTC,CASSLEGKYSYNEQFF
.,TRBJ2-1,TRBV7-3,.,TGTGCCAGCAGCTCCCCTGTCGGCGAGCAGTTCTTC,CASSSPVGEQFF
.,TRBJ1-1,TRBV12-3/TRBV12-4,.,TGTGCCGGCAGTTTAAGCGGGAACACTGAAGCTTTCTTT,CAGSLSGNTEAFF
few,TRBJ2-7,TRBV5-5,TRBD1,TGTGCCAGCAGCATCGGGACAGGGGGTTACGAGCAGTACTTC,CASSIGTGGYEQYF
.,TRBJ2-2,TRBV15,.,TGTGCCACCAGCGACAGTTCGAACACCGGGGAGCTGTTTTTT,CATSDSSNTGELFF